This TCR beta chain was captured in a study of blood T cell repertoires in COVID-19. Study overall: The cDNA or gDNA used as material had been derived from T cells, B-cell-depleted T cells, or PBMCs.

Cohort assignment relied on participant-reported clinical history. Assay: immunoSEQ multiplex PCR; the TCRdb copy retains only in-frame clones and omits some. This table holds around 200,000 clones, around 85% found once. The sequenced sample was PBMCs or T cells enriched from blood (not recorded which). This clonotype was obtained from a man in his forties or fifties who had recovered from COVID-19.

In DNA form, the CDR3 reads TGCGCCAGCAGCCAAACAGGGGCCCGTGATGAAAAACTGTTTTTT. Translated, it gives CASSQTGARDEKLFF. The V call is TRBV4-1, the J call TRBJ1-4; 7 bases line up with TRBD1. Germline CDR1 reads MGHRA; CDR2 reads YSYEKL. The CDR3 sequence is 15 residues long. With 2 bases clipped from V and 6 bases from J, the junction kept 6 bases outside the gene matches.